This T cell receptor (beta chain) comes out of a study of control samples from healthy donors and cancer patients. Libraries were prepared by immunoSEQ multiplex PCR; TCRdb keeps only in-frame clonotypes and omits some of them. The table has approximately 110,000 clones, about nine tenths seen once; the top ten hold 4.4%. Sequencing was performed on blood. The receptor was derived from a human donor in good health. The donor label of this sample is uncertain.

CDR3: CASSIGTGGINSPLHF. The CDR3 region has the DNA TGTGCCAGTAGTATCGGAACAGGGGGTATAAATTCACCCCTCCACTTT. The chain couples TRBV19 to TRBJ1-6, with 8 bases lining up with TRBD1. CDR3 length: 16 amino acids. V shed 3 bases and J 7 bases; nucleotides not matched to a gene: 8. Germline CDR1 reads LNHDA; CDR2 reads SQIVND (reference sequence).